The clone carrying this T cell receptor beta chain was found a few times. Its antigen remains unidentified. Methods described previously, with TCR primers listed, were used for bulk TCR libraries. TCRdb recomputed calls from the PCR reads with MiXCR, one row per CDR3 protein. The data show approximately 550,000 distinct CDR3 sequences, 20% to 25% seen once. J gave up 2 bases and V 6 bases, and 9 bases lay outside the gene matches. CDR3 size: 16 residues. CDR1 and CDR2 (germline): MNHEY, SMNVEV (reference sequence). These data originate in a study of molecular identifiers for immune sequencing clone quantification. Study overall: Within a replicate experiment, RNA obtained from either roughly 20,000 or 100,000 naive CD8 cells was divided into five aliquots, and four of those aliquots were then sequenced.

Whole-study results and caveats: Whereas naive cells kept under 1% of molecules in clones above 20 RNA copies, such clones held over 97% in effectors. Jurkat TCR RNA from one cell was spiked into more than 800,000 naive cells, and it was reportedly detectable there.

The chain has TRBV27 and TRBJ1-4; 7 bases are a match to TRBD1. The TCR comes from a human donor in good health. Some libraries in this study had Jurkat cell RNA spiked in. Sequencing was carried out using naive CD8+ T cells from blood, with Jurkat cell RNA spiked in. Specified subset: FACS-sorted CD8+CD4-CCR7+CD45RA+ naive T cells. CDR3 loop: CASSLQPGGTNEKLFF. In DNA, the CDR3 is TGTGCCAGCAGCCTGCAGCCAGGGGGGACTAATGAAAAACTGTTTTTT.